The next 18 T cell receptor beta chains were all read from a single sample in a study of blood T cell repertoires in COVID-19. Method: immunoSEQ multiplex PCR; TCRdb's copy keeps in-frame clones and lacks some. This sample yields about 210,000 clones, of which approximately 84% are seen a single time; roughly 8% belongs to the top ten. Sequencing input: peripheral blood. The receptors derive from a woman aged 45-65 years with active or convalescent COVID-19.

This clone was recorded a few times. V and J are TRBV30 and TRBJ2-7; D call uncertain. Trimming stripped 1 base from V and 4 bases from J, with 5 bases between. This CDR3 spans 11 amino acids. Germline loops: CDR1 GTSNPN, CDR2 SVGIG (reference sequence). CDR3 bases: TGTGCCTGGAGTGCCCAGTACGAGCAGTACTTC. Its translation: CAWSAQYEQYF. The full variable domain, in which reference TRBV30 and TRBJ2-7 provide the parts outside the CDR3, is SQTIHQWPATLVQPVGSPLSLECTVEGTSNPNLYWYRQAAGRGLQLLFYSVGIGQISSEVPQNLSASRPQDRQFILSSKKLLLSDSGFYLCAWSAQYEQYFGPGTRLTVT.

The gene calls are TRBV28 and TRBJ1-1; D is uncertain. Germline V gene lookup returns CDR1 MDHEN and CDR2 SYDVKM. The CDR3 has 13 amino acids. V gave up 7 bases and J gave up 7 bases, with 16 bases separating them. The CDR3 loop is CASTRPLEVEAFF. The CDR3 nucleotides read TGTGCCAGCACGCGCCCTTTAGAGGTTGAAGCTTTCTTT.

J is TRBJ1-4 and V is TRBV15; D uncertain. Germline CDR1 reads LNHNV; CDR2 reads YYDKDF (reference sequence). This CDR3 has 14 residues. Trimming took off 1 base at V and 6 bases at J, with 9 bases between the two ends. The CDR3 is CATSRGALDEKLFF. The CDR3 region has the DNA TGTGCCACCAGCAGAGGGGCCCTGGATGAAAAACTGTTTTTT.

The V call is TRBV7-9, the J call TRBJ1-1; D gene uncertain. V was cut by 2 bases and J by 3 bases, with 7 bases left in between. The CDR3 is 13 amino acids. CDR1 SEHNR and CDR2 FQNEAQ come from the germline V gene (reference sequence). The CDR3 spells CASSLTADTEAFF. The DNA for the CDR3 is TGTGCCAGCAGCTTAACGGCGGACACTGAAGCTTTCTTT.

The chain has TRBV19 and TRBJ2-5; no clear D gene. The germline V gene encodes CDR1 LNHDA and CDR2 SQIVND (reference sequence). The V gene lost 5 bases and the J gene lost 4 bases, with 14 bases spanning the gap. The CDR3 loop spans 14 amino acids. The CDR3: CASSPPGAPETQYF. CDR3 coding DNA: TGTGCCAGTAGTCCCCCTGGAGCACCAGAGACCCAGTACTTC.

The chain uses TRBV4-1 and TRBJ2-3; D perhaps matches TRBD2 (5 bases). Trimming removed 4 bases from V and 1 base from J, with 12 bases in between. The CDR3 has 15 residues. Looked up from germline, CDR1 is MGHRA and CDR2 is YSYEKL. As DNA, the CDR3 is TGCGCCAGCAGCCCCAATATGGGAGGCACAGATACGCAGTATTTT. This sequence encodes CASSPNMGGTDTQYF.

This chain connects TRBV3-1 (or the pseudogene TRBV3-2) to TRBJ1-1; tentative D call: TRBD1 (6 bases). The V gene's germline CDR1 is LGHDT and CDR2 YNNKEL (reference sequence). CDR3 size: 15 residues. Trimming pared 4 bases from V and 1 base from J, leaving 13 bases between. CDR3 bases: TGTGCCAGCAGCCCGGCCGTGACAGGGAACACTGAAGCTTTCTTT. Its translation: CASSPAVTGNTEAFF.

This clone was seen only once. The genes are TRBV4-2 and TRBJ1-2; 9 bases are a match to TRBD1. The germline CDR1 and CDR2 sequences are LGHNA and YNFKEQ. Trimming at V came to 0 bases and at J to 5 bases, leaving 1 base not matched to a gene. CDR3 length equals 14 residues. Here the CDR3 DNA reads TGTGCCAGCAGCCAAGAGGGGACAGGGTATGGCTACACCTTC. It specifies CASSQEGTGYGYTF.

This clone was recorded only once. CDR3 protein: CSATGGLSLADTQYF. The CDR3 DNA is TGCAGCGCAACCGGGGGGTTGTCATTAGCAGATACGCAGTATTTT. The rearrangement joins TRBV29-1 to TRBJ2-3; 7 bases match TRBD2. The CDR3 is 15 amino acids. V lost 7 bases, J lost 4 bases, and 14 bases stayed unmatched. CDR1 is SQVTM, CDR2 ANQGSEA, per germline.

The V call is TRBV21-1, the J call TRBJ2-3; the table assigns TRBD2, which was not confirmed against the DNA. TRBV21-1 is designated a pseudogene. The CDR3 has 17 residues. Written as DNA, the CDR3 is TGTGCCAGCAGAAGACTAGCGGGGGGGCCTGGTCAAGATACGCAGTATTTT. It translates to CASRRLAGGPGQDTQYF.

The V gene is TRBV11-2, the J gene TRBJ1-3, with TRBD1 matching over 11 bases. The trim removed 6 bases at V and 2 bases at J, leaving 6 bases unmatched. CDR1 is SGHAT and CDR2 is FQNNGV in the germline V gene. The length of the CDR3 is 16 residues. In DNA form, the CDR3 reads TGTGCCAGCAGTCGGACAGGGGGCGACACTGGAAACACCATATATTTT. It is translated as CASSRTGGDTGNTIYF.

The chain uses TRBV18 and TRBJ1-2; TRBD1 aligns across 9 bases. Germline trimming cut 5 bases from V and 2 bases from J; bases unmatched to any gene: 3. Looked up from germline, CDR1 is KGHSH and CDR2 is LQKENI. The CDR3 has 14 amino acids. The CDR3 protein is CASSTGTGNYGYTF. The CDR3 DNA is TGTGCCAGCTCAACCGGGACAGGGAACTATGGCTACACCTTC.

The gene calls are TRBV9 and TRBJ1-2; 10 nucleotides align to TRBD1. Losses at the gene ends were 4 bases for V and 6 bases for J; bases not matched to a gene: 3. This CDR3 spans 13 amino acids. The V gene's germline CDR1 is SGDLS and CDR2 YYNGEE. CDR3 amino acids: CASSPGTGDGYTF. As DNA, the CDR3 is TGTGCCAGCAGCCCCGGGACAGGGGATGGCTACACCTTC.

This rearrangement joins TRBV7-6 to TRBJ2-5; D might be TRBD2 (7 bases). The CDR3 contains 14 residues. Germline lookup yields CDR1 SGHVS and CDR2 FNYEAQ. The V end lost 8 bases, the J end lost 3 bases, and 16 bases lay between the germline ends. The CDR3 nucleotides read TGTGCCAGCTGGGGGGGCCTTGACAAAGAGACCCAGTACTTC. Translated: CASWGGLDKETQYF. The variable domain in full, with the rest retrieved from reference TRBV7-6 and TRBJ2-5, is GAGVSQSPRYKVTKRGQDVALRCDPISGHVSLYWYRQALGQGPEFLTYFNYEAQQDKSGLPNDRFSAERPEGSISTLTIQRTEQRDSAMYRCASWGGLDKETQYFGPGTRLLVL.

The chain couples TRBV28 to TRBJ1-5; maybe TRBD1 (5 bases). Germline CDR1 is MDHEN and CDR2 is SYDVKM. The ends were cut back, 1 base at V and 6 bases at J, with 7 bases in the middle. This CDR3 spans 13 amino acids. The CDR3 DNA reads TGTGCCAGCAGTTTATTCGGGGGTCAGCCCCAGCATTTT. Its protein is CASSLFGGQPQHF. Complete variable domain (other parts from reference TRBV28 and TRBJ1-5): DVKVTQSSRYLVKRTGEKVFLECVQDMDHENMFWYRQDPGLGLRLIYFSYDVKMKEKGDIPEGYSVSREKKERFSLILESASTNQTSMYLCASSLFGGQPQHFGDGTRLSIL.

The V call is TRBV18, the J call TRBJ2-7; D is possibly TRBD1 (6 bases). V lost 6 bases and J lost 6, with 18 bases in between. CDR3 length: 14 residues. CDR1 and CDR2 from the germline V gene are KGHSH and LQKENI. The chain's CDR3 is CASSPRRDTGEQYV. Written as DNA, the CDR3 is TGTGCCAGCTCCCCTCGTAGGGACACAGGCGAGCAGTACGTC.

This clone has a handful of counts. The rearrangement joins TRBV29-1 to TRBJ1-2, with 7 bases identical to TRBD1. Germline values: CDR1 SQVTM, CDR2 ANQGSEA. CDR3 size: 15 residues. V dropped 0 bases and J dropped 8; count of bases not matched to a gene: 12. CDR3 sequence (DNA): TGCAGCGTTGAAGAGAAGGGGGCGCGAATCGGAGGCTACACCTTC. This sequence encodes CSVEEKGARIGGYTF.

V gene TRBV7-2 combines with J gene TRBJ2-1; TRBD2 matches at 11 bases. Germline V gene sequence: CDR1 SGHTA, CDR2 FQGNSA. The junction had 5 bases not matched to a gene; V was cut back by 1 base and J by 9 bases. This CDR3 spans 15 amino acids. CDR3 residues: CASSLVSGGATEQFF. CDR3 DNA sequence: TGTGCCAGCAGCTTAGTTAGCGGGGGGGCAACTGAGCAGTTCTTC. Variable domain in full (rest from reference TRBV7-2 and TRBJ2-1): GAGVSQSPSNKVTEKGKDVELRCDPISGHTALYWYRQSLGQGLEFLIYFQGNSAPDKSGLPSDRFSAERTGGSVSTLTIQRTQQEDSAVYLCASSLVSGGATEQFFGPGTRLTVL.